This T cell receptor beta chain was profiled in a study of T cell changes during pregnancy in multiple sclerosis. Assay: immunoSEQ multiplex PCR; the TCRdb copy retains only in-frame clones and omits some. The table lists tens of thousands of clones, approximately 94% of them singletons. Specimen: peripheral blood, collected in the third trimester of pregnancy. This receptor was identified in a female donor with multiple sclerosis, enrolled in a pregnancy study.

The CDR3 sequence is CASSPRFEVNQPQHF. DNA of the CDR3: TGTGCCAGCAGCCCTCGTTTCGAGGTGAATCAGCCCCAGCATTTT. This rearrangement joins TRBV9 to TRBJ1-5, with D hard to call. V was cut by 4 bases and J by 4 bases, with 15 bases left in between. The CDR3 has 15 amino acids. Germline V gene data show CDR1 as SGDLS and CDR2 as YYNGEE. Using reference TRBV9 and TRBJ1-5 for the parts outside the CDR3, the full variable domain is DSGVTQTPKHLITATGQRVTLRCSPRSGDLSVYWYQQSLDQGLQFLIQYYNGEERAKGNILERFSAQQFPDLHSELNLSSLELGDSALYFCASSPRFEVNQPQHFGDGTRLSIL.